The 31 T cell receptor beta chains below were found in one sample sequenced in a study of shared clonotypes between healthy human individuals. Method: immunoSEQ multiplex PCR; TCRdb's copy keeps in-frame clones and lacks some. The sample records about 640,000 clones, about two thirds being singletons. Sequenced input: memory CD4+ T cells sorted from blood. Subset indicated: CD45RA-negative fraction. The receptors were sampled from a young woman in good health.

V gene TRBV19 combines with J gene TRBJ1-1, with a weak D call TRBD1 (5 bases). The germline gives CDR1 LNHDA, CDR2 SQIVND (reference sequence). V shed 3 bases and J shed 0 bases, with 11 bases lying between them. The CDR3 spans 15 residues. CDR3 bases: TGTGCCAGTAGTATGGCGGGGCAGATGAACACTGAAGCTTTCTTT. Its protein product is CASSMAGQMNTEAFF. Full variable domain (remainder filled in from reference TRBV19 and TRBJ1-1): DGGITQSPKYLFRKEGQNVTLSCEQNLNHDAMYWYRQDPGQGLRLIYYSQIVNDFQKGDIAEGYSVSREKKESFPLTVTSAQKNPTAFYLCASSMAGQMNTEAFFGQGTRLTVV.

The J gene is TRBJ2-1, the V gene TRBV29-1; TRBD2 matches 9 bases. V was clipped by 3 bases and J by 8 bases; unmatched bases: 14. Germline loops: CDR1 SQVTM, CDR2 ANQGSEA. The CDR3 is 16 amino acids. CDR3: CSVDNPAGGPLDEQFF. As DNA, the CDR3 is TGCAGCGTTGATAACCCCGCGGGAGGGCCTTTAGATGAGCAGTTCTTC.

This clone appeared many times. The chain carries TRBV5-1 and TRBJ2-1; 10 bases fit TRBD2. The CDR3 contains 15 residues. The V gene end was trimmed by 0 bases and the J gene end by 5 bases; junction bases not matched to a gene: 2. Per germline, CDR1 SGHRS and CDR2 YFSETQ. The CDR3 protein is CASSLELAGNNEQFF. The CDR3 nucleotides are TGCGCCAGCAGCTTGGAACTAGCGGGGAACAATGAGCAGTTCTTC. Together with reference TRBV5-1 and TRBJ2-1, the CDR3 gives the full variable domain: KAGVTQTPRYLIKTRGQQVTLSCSPISGHRSVSWYQQTPGQGLQFLFEYFSETQRNKGNFPGRFSGRQFSNSRSEMNVSTLELGDSALYLCASSLELAGNNEQFFGPGTRLTVL.

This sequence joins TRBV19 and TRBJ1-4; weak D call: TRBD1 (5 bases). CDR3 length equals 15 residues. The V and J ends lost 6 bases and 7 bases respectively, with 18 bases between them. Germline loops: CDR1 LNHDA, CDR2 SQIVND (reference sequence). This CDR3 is CASRRRAGIGEKLFF. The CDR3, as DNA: TGTGCCAGTAGGAGGCGGGCAGGGATAGGTGAAAAACTGTTTTTT.

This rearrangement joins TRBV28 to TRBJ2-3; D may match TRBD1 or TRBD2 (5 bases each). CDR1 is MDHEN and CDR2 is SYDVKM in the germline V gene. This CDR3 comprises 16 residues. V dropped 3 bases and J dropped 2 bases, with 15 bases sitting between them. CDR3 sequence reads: CASSFAGTYLTDTQYF. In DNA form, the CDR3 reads TGTGCCAGCAGTTTCGCCGGGACCTATCTCACAGATACGCAGTATTTT. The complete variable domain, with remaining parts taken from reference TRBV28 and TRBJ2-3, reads DVKVTQSSRYLVKRTGEKVFLECVQDMDHENMFWYRQDPGLGLRLIYFSYDVKMKEKGDIPEGYSVSREKKERFSLILESASTNQTSMYLCASSFAGTYLTDTQYFGPGTRLTVL.

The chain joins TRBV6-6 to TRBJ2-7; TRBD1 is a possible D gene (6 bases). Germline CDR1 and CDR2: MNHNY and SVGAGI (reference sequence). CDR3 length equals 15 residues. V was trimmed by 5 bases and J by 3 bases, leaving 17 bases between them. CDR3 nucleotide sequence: TGTGCCAGCAGTCGAAGAATTGCAGGGGACTACGAGCAGTACTTC. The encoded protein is CASSRRIAGDYEQYF.

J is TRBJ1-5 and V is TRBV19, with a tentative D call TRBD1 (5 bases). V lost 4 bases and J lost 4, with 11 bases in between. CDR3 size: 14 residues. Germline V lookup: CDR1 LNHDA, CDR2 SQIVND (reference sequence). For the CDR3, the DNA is TGTGCCAGTAGTACTGGAAACAGGAATCAGCCCCAGCATTTT. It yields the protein CASSTGNRNQPQHF. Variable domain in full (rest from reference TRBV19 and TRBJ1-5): DGGITQSPKYLFRKEGQNVTLSCEQNLNHDAMYWYRQDPGQGLRLIYYSQIVNDFQKGDIAEGYSVSREKKESFPLTVTSAQKNPTAFYLCASSTGNRNQPQHFGDGTRLSIL.

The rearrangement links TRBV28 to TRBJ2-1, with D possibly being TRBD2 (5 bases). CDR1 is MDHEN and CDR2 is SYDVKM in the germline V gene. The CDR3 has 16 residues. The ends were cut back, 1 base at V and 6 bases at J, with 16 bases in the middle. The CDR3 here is CASSLLAPLGVNEQFF. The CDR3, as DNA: TGTGCCAGCAGTTTATTAGCCCCGCTGGGAGTCAATGAGCAGTTCTTC.

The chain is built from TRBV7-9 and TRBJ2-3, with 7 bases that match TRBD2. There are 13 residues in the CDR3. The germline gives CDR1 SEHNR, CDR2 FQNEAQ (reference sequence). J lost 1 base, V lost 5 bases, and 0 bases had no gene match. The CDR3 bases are TGTGCCAGCAGCCGGGAGGGCACAGATACGCAGTATTTT. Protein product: CASSREGTDTQYF.

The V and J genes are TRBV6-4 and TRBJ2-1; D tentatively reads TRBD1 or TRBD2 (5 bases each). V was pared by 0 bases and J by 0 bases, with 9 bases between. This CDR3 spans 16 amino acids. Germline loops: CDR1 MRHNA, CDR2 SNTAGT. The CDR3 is CASSDSGTHSYNEQFF. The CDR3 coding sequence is TGTGCCAGCAGTGACTCCGGGACCCACTCCTACAATGAGCAGTTCTTC.

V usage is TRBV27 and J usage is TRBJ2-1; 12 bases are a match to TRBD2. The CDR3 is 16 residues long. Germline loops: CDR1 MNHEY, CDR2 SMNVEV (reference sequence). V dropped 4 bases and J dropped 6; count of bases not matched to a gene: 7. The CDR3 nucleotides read TGTGCCAGCAGTTCCGGGACTAGCGGGTTTATCAATGAGCAGTTCTTC. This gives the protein CASSSGTSGFINEQFF.

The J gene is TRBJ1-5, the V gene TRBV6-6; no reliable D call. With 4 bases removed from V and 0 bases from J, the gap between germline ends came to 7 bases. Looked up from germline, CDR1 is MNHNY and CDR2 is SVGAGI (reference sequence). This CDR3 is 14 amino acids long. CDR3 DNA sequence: TGTGCCAGCAGTTCCGAGGTTAGCAATCAGCCCCAGCATTTT. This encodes CASSSEVSNQPQHF.

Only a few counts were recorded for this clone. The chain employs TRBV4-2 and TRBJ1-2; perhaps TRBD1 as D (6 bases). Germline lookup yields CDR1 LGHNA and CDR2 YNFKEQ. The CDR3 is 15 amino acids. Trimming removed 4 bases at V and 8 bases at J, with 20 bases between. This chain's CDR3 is CASSPAQGPLRGYTF. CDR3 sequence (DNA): TGTGCCAGCAGCCCTGCGCAGGGGCCCTTGCGCGGCTACACCTTC.

The CDR3 region is CASSLDGSHRVSQAFF. The CDR3 DNA reads TGTGCCAGCAGCTTAGATGGCAGCCACAGGGTTTCTCAAGCTTTCTTT. The chain employs TRBV11-2 and TRBJ1-1; TRBD1 might be the D (6 bases). The V gene's germline CDR1 is SGHAT and CDR2 FQNNGV. V dropped 0 bases and J dropped 9 bases, with 20 bases sitting between them. The CDR3 has 16 residues.

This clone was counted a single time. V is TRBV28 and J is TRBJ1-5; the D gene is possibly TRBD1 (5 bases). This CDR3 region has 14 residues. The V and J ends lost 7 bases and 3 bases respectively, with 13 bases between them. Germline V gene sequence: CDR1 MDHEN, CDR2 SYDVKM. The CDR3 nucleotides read TGTGCCAGCAACAATCAGGGTATCAATCAGCCCCAGCATTTT. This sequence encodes CASNNQGINQPQHF.

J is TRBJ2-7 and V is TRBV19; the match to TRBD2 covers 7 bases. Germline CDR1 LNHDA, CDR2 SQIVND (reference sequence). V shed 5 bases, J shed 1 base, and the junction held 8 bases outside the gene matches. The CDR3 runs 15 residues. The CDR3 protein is CASSAGLQSSYEQYF. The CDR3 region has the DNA TGTGCCAGTAGTGCGGGACTACAATCGTCCTACGAGCAGTACTTC.

The CDR3 DNA follows: TGTGCCAGCGTGTCTAACCGGGCCAAAGGCCGGGAGCTGTTTTTT. It is translated as CASVSNRAKGRELFF. The rearrangement uses TRBV11-2 and TRBJ2-2; D is unresolved. CDR1 and CDR2 (germline): SGHAT, FQNNGV. The CDR3 loop spans 15 amino acids. Trimming cost V 8 bases and J 9 bases, with 22 bases left between them. The variable domain in full, with the rest retrieved from reference TRBV11-2 and TRBJ2-2, is EAGVAQSPRYKIIEKRQSVAFWCNPISGHATLYWYQQILGQGPKLLIQFQNNGVVDDSQLPKDRFSAERLKGVDSTLKIQPAKLEDSAVYLCASVSNRAKGRELFFGEGSRLTVL.

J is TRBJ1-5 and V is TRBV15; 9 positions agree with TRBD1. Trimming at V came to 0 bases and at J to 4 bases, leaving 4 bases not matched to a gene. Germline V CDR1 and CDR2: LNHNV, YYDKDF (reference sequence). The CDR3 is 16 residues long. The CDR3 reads CATSREQGQGNQPQHF. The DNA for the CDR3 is TGTGCCACCAGCAGAGAGCAGGGACAGGGTAATCAGCCCCAGCATTTT.

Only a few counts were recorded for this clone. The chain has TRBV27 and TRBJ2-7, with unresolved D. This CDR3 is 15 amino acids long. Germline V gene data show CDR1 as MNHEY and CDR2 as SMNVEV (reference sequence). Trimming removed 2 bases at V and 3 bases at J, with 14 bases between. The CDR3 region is CASSLVPGSDYEQYF. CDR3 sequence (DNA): TGTGCCAGCAGTTTAGTGCCAGGATCGGACTACGAGCAGTACTTC.

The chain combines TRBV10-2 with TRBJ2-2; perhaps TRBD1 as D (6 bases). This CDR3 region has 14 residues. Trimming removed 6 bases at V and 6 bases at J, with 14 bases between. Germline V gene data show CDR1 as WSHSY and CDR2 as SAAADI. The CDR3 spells CASSQGQGPGELFF. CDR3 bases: TGCGCCAGCAGCCAGGGACAAGGCCCCGGGGAGCTGTTTTTT.

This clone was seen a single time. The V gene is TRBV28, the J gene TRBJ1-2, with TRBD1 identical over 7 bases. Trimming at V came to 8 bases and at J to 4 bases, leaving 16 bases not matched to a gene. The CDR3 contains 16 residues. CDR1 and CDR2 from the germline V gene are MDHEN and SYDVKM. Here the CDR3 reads CASHPRGQVPRYGYTF. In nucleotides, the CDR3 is TGTGCCAGCCATCCCCGAGGACAGGTTCCCCGCTATGGCTACACCTTC.

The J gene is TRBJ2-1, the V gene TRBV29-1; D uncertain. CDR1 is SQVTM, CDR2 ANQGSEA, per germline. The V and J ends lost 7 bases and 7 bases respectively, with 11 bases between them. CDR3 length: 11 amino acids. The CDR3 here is CSALSSNEQFF. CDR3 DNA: TGCAGCGCCTTATCTAGTAATGAGCAGTTCTTC.

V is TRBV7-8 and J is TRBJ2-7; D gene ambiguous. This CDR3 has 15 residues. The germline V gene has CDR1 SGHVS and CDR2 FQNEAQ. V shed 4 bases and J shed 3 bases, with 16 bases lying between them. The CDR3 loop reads CASSSGPANRYEQYF. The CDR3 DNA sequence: TGTGCCAGCAGCTCTGGACCGGCGAACCGCTACGAGCAGTACTTC.

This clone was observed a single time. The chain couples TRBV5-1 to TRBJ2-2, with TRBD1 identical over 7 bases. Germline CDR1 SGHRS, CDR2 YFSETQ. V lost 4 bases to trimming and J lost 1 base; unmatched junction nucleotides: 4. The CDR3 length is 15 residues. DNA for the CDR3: TGCGCCAGCAGCATACGGACAGGGAACACCGGGGAGCTGTTTTTT. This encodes CASSIRTGNTGELFF.

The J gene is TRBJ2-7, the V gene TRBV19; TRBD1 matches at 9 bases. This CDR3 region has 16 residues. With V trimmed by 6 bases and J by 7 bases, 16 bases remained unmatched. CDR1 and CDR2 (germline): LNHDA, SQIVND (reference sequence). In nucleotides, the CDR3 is TGTGCCAGTAGCAGGGGACAGGGTGCCCCTCGAGGAGAGCAGTACTTC. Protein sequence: CASSRGQGAPRGEQYF.

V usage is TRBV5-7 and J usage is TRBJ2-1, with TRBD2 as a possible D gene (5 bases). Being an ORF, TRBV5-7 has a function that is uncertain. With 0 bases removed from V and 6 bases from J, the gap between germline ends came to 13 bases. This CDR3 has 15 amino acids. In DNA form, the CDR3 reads TGTGCCAGCAGCTTGGTACTAGGCCTTCTCAATGAGCAGTTCTTC. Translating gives CASSLVLGLLNEQFF.

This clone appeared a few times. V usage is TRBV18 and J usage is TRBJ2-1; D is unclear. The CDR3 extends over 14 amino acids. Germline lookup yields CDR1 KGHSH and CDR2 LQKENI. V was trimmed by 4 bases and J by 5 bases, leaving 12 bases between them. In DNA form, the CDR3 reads TGTGCCAGCTCACTTTCGGATGACAACAATGAGCAGTTCTTC. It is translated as CASSLSDDNNEQFF.

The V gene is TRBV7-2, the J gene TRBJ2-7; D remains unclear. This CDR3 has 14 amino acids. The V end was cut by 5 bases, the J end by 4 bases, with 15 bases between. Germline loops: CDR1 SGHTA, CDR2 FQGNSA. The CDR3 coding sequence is TGTGCCAGCAGCCCCGGTGGCAGATCTTACGAGCAGTACTTC. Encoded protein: CASSPGGRSYEQYF.

CDR3 amino acids: CASSSGGFF. The CDR3 coding sequence is TGCGCCAGCAGCTCCGGAGGGTTCTTC. The V call is TRBV5-1, the J call TRBJ2-1; D may be TRBD2 (5 bases). V shed 3 bases and J shed 15 bases, with 7 bases lying between them. This CDR3 spans 9 amino acids. The germline V gene encodes CDR1 SGHRS and CDR2 YFSETQ.

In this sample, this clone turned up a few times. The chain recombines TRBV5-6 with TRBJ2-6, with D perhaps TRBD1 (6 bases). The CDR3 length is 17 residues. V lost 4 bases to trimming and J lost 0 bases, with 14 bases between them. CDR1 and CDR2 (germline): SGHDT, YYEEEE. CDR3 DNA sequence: TGTGCCAGCAGCATTGGGACATTAGGCTCTGGGGCCAACGTCCTGACTTTC. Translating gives CASSIGTLGSGANVLTF.

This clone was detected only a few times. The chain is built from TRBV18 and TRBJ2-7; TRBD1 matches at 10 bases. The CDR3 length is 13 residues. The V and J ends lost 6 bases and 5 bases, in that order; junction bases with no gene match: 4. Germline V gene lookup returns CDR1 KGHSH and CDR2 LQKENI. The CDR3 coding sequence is TGTGCCAGCTCCTTGACAGGGGGCCACGAGCAGTACTTC. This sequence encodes CASSLTGGHEQYF.